A selection of T cell receptor beta chains follows, all from one sample in a study of blood T cell repertoires in COVID-19. Libraries were prepared by immunoSEQ multiplex PCR; TCRdb keeps only in-frame clonotypes and omits some of them. The sample records roughly 200,000 clones, approximately 83% being singletons. Sequences were obtained from peripheral blood. Receptor source: a human donor in a cohort sampled during active COVID-19. Each CDR3 is given with its conserved first and last residue. A D gene is named only where the DNA matches it firmly. Clone size appears in some rows only: once, few, many, or a class for an expanded clone.

-	TRBV18	-	TRBJ1-1	TGTGCCAGCTCACCAGGGCAGGACACTGAAGCTTTCTTT	CASSPGQDTEAFF
few	TRBV28	-	TRBJ1-5	TGTGCCAGCAGTTCCCGGAATCAGCCCCAGCATTTT	CASSSRNQPQHF
-	TRBV19	-	TRBJ1-5	TGTGCCAGTAGTACCCCCGGACAGATTTATAGCAATCAGCCCCAGCATTTT	CASSTPGQIYSNQPQHF
-	TRBV7-8	TRBD1	TRBJ1-5	TGTGCCAGCAGCTTAGCAGGGGGCGCTGGCAATCAGCCCCAGCATTTT	CASSLAGGAGNQPQHF
-	TRBV10-2	TRBD2	TRBJ2-5	TGCGCCAGCCGGGGGGGTTTAGCGGGGGTACAAGAGACCCAGTACTTC	CASRGGLAGVQETQYF
-	TRBV4-3	TRBD2	TRBJ2-3	TGCGCCAGCAGCCAAGGGAGCGGGGGGTCCACAGATACGCAGTATTTT	CASSQGSGGSTDTQYF
-	TRBV10-1	TRBD1	TRBJ1-1	TGCGCCAGCAGTGCCGGGACAGGGAGGGACACTGAAGCTTTCTTT	CASSAGTGRDTEAFF
-	TRBV2	-	TRBJ1-3	TGTGCCAGCAGTGAAGGCAGGGCAGGAAACACCATATATTTT	CASSEGRAGNTIYF
-	TRBV7-9	TRBD1	TRBJ1-1	TGTGCCAGCAGCTTTGGACAGGGCCCTGAAGCTTTCTTT	CASSFGQGPEAFF
-	TRBV9	-	TRBJ2-3	TGTGCCAGCAGCGTAGCGGTGGGAGCTCGGACAGATACGCAGTATTTT	CASSVAVGARTDTQYF
-	TRBV11-2	-	TRBJ1-3	TGTGCCAGCAACCCGGGTAGCTCTGGAAACACCATATATTTT	CASNPGSSGNTIYF
-	TRBV3-1/TRBV3-2	-	TRBJ2-7	TGTGCCAGCAGCCCCACTGGCGGGGCCTACGAGCAGTACTTC	CASSPTGGAYEQYF
-	TRBV7-8	TRBD1	TRBJ2-7	TGTGCCAGCAGGCAGACAGGGGAGCAGTACTTC	CASRQTGEQYF
-	TRBV5-1	TRBD2	TRBJ2-3	TGCGCCAGCAGCACGGGACTAGCGGGGGGAGGCACAGATACGCAGTATTTT	CASSTGLAGGGTDTQYF
-	TRBV5-4	-	TRBJ2-5	TGTGCCAGCAGATCAGACAGCTACCAAGAGACCCAGTACTTC	CASRSDSYQETQYF
-	TRBV7-8	TRBD2	TRBJ2-1	TGTGCCAGCAGCTTACAACTAGCGGGGGGCGGGAGGAATGAGCAGTTCTTC	CASSLQLAGGGRNEQFF
-	TRBV24-1	TRBD2	TRBJ2-1	TGTGCCACCAGTGATCGACTAGCGGGGGGGCTAGATGAGCAGTTCTTC	CATSDRLAGGLDEQFF
-	TRBV18	-	TRBJ2-7	TGTGCCAGCTCACCACATTCAGACTACGAGCAGTACTTC	CASSPHSDYEQYF
-	TRBV7-6	-	TRBJ1-4	TGTGCCAGCAGCTTAGGGCCGATTAATGAAAAACTGTTTTTT	CASSLGPINEKLFF
few	TRBV15	TRBD1	TRBJ2-7	TGTGCCACCAGCCCCCGGGACAGTTCCTACGAGCAGTACTTC	CATSPRDSSYEQYF
-	TRBV18	TRBD1	TRBJ2-7	TGTGCCAGCTCACCCCCGGGACAGGGGATAAACGAGCAGTACTTC	CASSPPGQGINEQYF
-	TRBV6-5	-	TRBJ2-7	TGTGCCAGCACAGGACAGATTATTTACGAGCAGTACTTC	CASTGQIIYEQYF
-	TRBV27	-	TRBJ1-2	TGTGCCAGCAGTTCCTACTCTGGGGGAGGGGGAGTTGGGAACTATGGCTACACCTTC	CASSSYSGGGGVGNYGYTF
-	TRBV5-1	-	TRBJ1-2	TGCGCCAGCAGCTCGGGGGGCAACTATGGCTACACCTTC	CASSSGGNYGYTF
once	TRBV18	-	TRBJ2-7	TGTGCCAGCTCACCCGCAGGCCCCTACGAGCAGTACTTC	CASSPAGPYEQYF
-	TRBV10-3	-	TRBJ2-7	TGTGCCATTGGAGCAGGGGACTACGAGCAGTACTTC	CAIGAGDYEQYF
-	TRBV9	-	TRBJ2-3	TGTGCCAGCAGCAACGGGGGTCTAAGGACAGATACGCAGTATTTT	CASSNGGLRTDTQYF
-	TRBV7-2	-	TRBJ1-2	TGTGCCAGCAGCCAGGACTTTAACTATGGCTACACCTTC	CASSQDFNYGYTF
-	TRBV13	TRBD2	TRBJ2-7	TGTGCCAGCAGCTTACCCATGGGACTAGCGGTTCCCTACGAGCAGTACTTC	CASSLPMGLAVPYEQYF
-	TRBV24-1	-	TRBJ1-5	TGTGCCACCAGTGATCCCCCCCCCAGGGGTATCAGTCAGCCCCAGCATTTT	CATSDPPPRGISQPQHF
-	TRBV9	TRBD2	TRBJ2-7	TGTGCCAGCAGCGCCTCGAAGAGCGGGGGATCCTACGAGCAGTACTTC	CASSASKSGGSYEQYF
-	TRBV6-1	-	TRBJ1-5	TGTGCCAGCAGTGTGGATCCAGGGGCGGTTGGCAATCAGCCCCAGCATTTT	CASSVDPGAVGNQPQHF
-	TRBV4-2	-	TRBJ2-2	TGTGCCAGCAGCCCCCAGGACTGGGTCGGGGAGCTGTTTTTT	CASSPQDWVGELFF
-	TRBV20-1	-	TRBJ1-3	TGCAGTGCTAGTCAGGGCTCTGGAAACACCATATATTTT	CSASQGSGNTIYF
-	TRBV5-6	TRBD2	TRBJ2-7	TGTGCCAGCAGCTTGAGGGGACTAGCCCCGTACGAGCAGTACTTC	CASSLRGLAPYEQYF
-	TRBV7-2	TRBD1	TRBJ2-7	TGTGCCAGCAGCCTGCGACAGGGTACCCTCTACGAGCAGTACTTC	CASSLRQGTLYEQYF
once	TRBV9	-	TRBJ1-5	TGTGCCAGCAGCGTTACAGGGCCCCAGCATTTT	CASSVTGPQHF
-	TRBV6-2/TRBV6-3	TRBD1	TRBJ1-3	TGTGCCAGCAGTGGGGCAGGGGGCCGAAACACCATATATTTT	CASSGAGGRNTIYF
-	TRBV27	TRBD1	TRBJ2-5	TGTGCCAGCAGTTTCTCCACAGGGGGGGAGACCCAGTACTTC	CASSFSTGGETQYF
-	TRBV11-2	TRBD1	TRBJ2-7	TGTGCCAGCAGCCCCCAGGGGGCCCACGAGCAGTACTTC	CASSPQGAHEQYF
-	TRBV12-5	TRBD1	TRBJ1-1	TGTGCTAGTGGTCGACAGGGCTTGAACACTGAAGCTTTCTTT	CASGRQGLNTEAFF
-	TRBV4-1	TRBD2	TRBJ2-7	TGCGCCAGCAGCCAACCTAGCAGCGGGAGGGCCGGCGAGCAGTACTTC	CASSQPSSGRAGEQYF
-	TRBV11-1	-	TRBJ2-7	TGTGCCAGCAGCCTGTGGGGGGGCTTTTCCTCCTACGAGCAGTACTTC	CASSLWGGFSSYEQYF
-	TRBV7-2	TRBD2	TRBJ2-5	TGTGCCAGCAGCTTAGCGGGACTAGCGAAAGAGACCCAGTACTTC	CASSLAGLAKETQYF
-	TRBV20-1	TRBD1	TRBJ2-7	TGCAGTGCTAATGACAGGGGCTACGAGCAGTACTTC	CSANDRGYEQYF
-	TRBV6-6	TRBD1	TRBJ1-4	TGTGCCAGCAGACCTAGACAGGGGGATAATGAAAAACTGTTTTTT	CASRPRQGDNEKLFF
-	TRBV27	TRBD1	TRBJ2-7	TGTGCCAGCAGTTTAACAGGGGCCTACGAGCAGTACTTC	CASSLTGAYEQYF
-	TRBV7-9	-	TRBJ2-5	TGTGCCAGCAGCTTAGGGCTAGCAGGAGAGACCCAGTACTTC	CASSLGLAGETQYF
-	TRBV7-8	TRBD1	TRBJ2-7	TGTGCCAGCAGCTTACCGGAGTTAGACAGGGGGTTTGAGCAGTACTTC	CASSLPELDRGFEQYF
-	TRBV5-1	-	TRBJ1-5	TGCGCCAGCAGGTTGAGCGGCGGACGCAATCAGCCCCAGCATTTT	CASRLSGGRNQPQHF
-	TRBV29-1	-	TRBJ2-7	TGCAGCGTTCAGGGGTACGAGCAGTACTTC	CSVQGYEQYF
once	TRBV28	TRBD1	TRBJ1-6	TGTGCCAGCACCCAACAGGGGGGCGCTAGGACACCCCTCCACTTT	CASTQQGGARTPLHF
many	TRBV21-1	-	TRBJ1-6	TGTGCCAGCAGCAAAGGGACCCGTGGGGGCGCGGATTCACCCCTCCACTTT	CASSKGTRGGADSPLHF
-	TRBV6-4	-	TRBJ2-7	TGTGCCAGCAGTGACACCCCAGGGGTCGGTTCCTACGAGCAGTACTTC	CASSDTPGVGSYEQYF
-	TRBV10-2	TRBD1	TRBJ2-7	TGCGCCCACCGGGACAGGACTGGTGAGCAGTACTTC	CAHRDRTGEQYF